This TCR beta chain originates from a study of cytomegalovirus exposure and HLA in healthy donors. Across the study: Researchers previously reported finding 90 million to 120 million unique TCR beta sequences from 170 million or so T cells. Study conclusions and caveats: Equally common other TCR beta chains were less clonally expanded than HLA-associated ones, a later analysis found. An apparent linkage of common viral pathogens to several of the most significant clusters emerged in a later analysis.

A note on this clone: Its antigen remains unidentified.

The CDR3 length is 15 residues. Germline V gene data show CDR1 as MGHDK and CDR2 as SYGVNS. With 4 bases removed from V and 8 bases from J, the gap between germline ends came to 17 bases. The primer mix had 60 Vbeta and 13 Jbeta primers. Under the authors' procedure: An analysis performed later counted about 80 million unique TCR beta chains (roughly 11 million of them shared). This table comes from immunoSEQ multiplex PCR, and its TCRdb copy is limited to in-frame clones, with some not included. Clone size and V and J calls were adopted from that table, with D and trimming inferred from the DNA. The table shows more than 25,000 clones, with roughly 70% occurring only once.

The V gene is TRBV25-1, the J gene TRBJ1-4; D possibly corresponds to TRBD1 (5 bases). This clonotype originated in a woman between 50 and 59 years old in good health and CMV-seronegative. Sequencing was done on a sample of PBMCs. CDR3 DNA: TGTGCCAGCAGTGTGGGAGTGGGGGGAGAGGAAAAACTGTTTTTT. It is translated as CASSVGVGGEEKLFF.